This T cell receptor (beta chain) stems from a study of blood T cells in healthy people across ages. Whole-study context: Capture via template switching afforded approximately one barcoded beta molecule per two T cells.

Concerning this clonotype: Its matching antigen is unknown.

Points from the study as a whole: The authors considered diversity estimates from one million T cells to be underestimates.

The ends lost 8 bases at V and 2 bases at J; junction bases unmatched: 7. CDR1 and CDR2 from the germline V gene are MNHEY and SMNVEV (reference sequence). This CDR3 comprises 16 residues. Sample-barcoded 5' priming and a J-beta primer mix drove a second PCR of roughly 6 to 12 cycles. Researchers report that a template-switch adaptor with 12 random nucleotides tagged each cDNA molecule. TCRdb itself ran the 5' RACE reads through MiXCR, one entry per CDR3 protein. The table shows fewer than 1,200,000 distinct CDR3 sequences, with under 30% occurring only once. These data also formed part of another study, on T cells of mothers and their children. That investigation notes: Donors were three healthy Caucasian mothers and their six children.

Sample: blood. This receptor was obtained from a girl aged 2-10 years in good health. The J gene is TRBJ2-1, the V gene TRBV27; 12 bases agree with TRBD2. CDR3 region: CASREGTSGPYNEQFF. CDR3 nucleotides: TGTGCCAGCCGAGAAGGGACTAGCGGGCCCTACAATGAGCAGTTCTTC.